This T cell receptor beta chain was sequenced in a study of technical replicates of blood from several donors. Repertoires were generated with immunoSEQ multiplex PCR, while TCRdb's copy carries only in-frame clones and drops some. The data hold more than 90,000 clones, with around 95% observed a single time. Trimming shortened V by 2 bases and J by 6 bases, and 17 bases separated the two germline ends. CDR3 size: 15 residues. Germline assignment: CDR1 MNHNY and CDR2 SVGAGI (reference sequence). The genes are TRBV6-6 and TRBJ2-7; the D gene is possibly TRBD1 (5 bases). The specimen was T cells isolated from PBMCs. This receptor was obtained from a human donor in good health. CDR3 sequence reads: CASSYRSGQGIEQYF. The CDR3 nucleotides read TGTGCCAGCAGTTACCGGTCGGGTCAGGGAATCGAGCAGTACTTC.